The 20 T cell receptor beta chains below were found in one sample sequenced in a study of identical twins. MiXCR was run by TCRdb on the 5' RACE reads, yielding one entry per CDR3 protein. The sample carries some 1,700,000 distinct CDR3 sequences, around 29% recorded once. The sequenced material came from cord blood. These receptors were collected from a newborn girl in good health.

This clonotype occurred a few times. The genes are TRBV28 and TRBJ1-2; tentatively, D is TRBD1 (6 bases). This CDR3 is built from 16 residues. Trimming shortened V by 6 bases and J by 1 base, and 18 bases separated the two germline ends. The germline V gene has CDR1 MDHEN and CDR2 SYDVKM. The CDR3 here is CASSPHPGQINYGYTF. Written as DNA, the CDR3 is TGTGCCAGCAGCCCCCATCCCGGACAGATTAACTATGGCTACACCTTC.

V and J are TRBV10-3 and TRBJ2-5; 8 nucleotides align to TRBD2. Germline assignment: CDR1 ENHRY and CDR2 SYGVKD. Germline trimming cut 2 bases from V and 8 bases from J; bases unmatched to any gene: 7. The CDR3 loop spans 14 amino acids. CDR3 bases: TGTGCCATCAGTGAGGTCGGGGGGGCCGGAACCCAGTACTTC. It translates to CAISEVGGAGTQYF.

This clonotype was observed many times. The chain joins TRBV18 to TRBJ1-1; TRBD1 is a possible D gene (5 bases). Germline assignment: CDR1 KGHSH and CDR2 LQKENI. The CDR3 runs to 13 residues. V was pared by 8 bases and J by 0 bases, with 10 bases between. The CDR3 is CASSPDMNTEAFF. Here the CDR3 DNA reads TGTGCCAGCAGCCCGGACATGAACACTGAAGCTTTCTTT.

J is TRBJ2-1 and V is TRBV15; tentative D call: TRBD2 (5 bases). Germline CDR1 LNHNV, CDR2 YYDKDF (reference sequence). V dropped 0 bases and J dropped 10 bases, with 16 bases sitting between them. This CDR3 contains 15 residues. The CDR3 region is CATSRDRTDSYEQFF. The CDR3 nucleotides are TGTGCCACCAGCAGAGATAGGACGGACTCCTACGAGCAGTTCTTC.

This clonotype was detected only a few times. In DNA form, the CDR3 reads TGTGCCAGCAGCCCCGGGACAGGGGGGCACAATGAGCAGTTCTTC. It yields the protein CASSPGTGGHNEQFF. V and J are TRBV7-9 and TRBJ2-1; 11 bases are a match to TRBD1. With V trimmed by 5 bases and J by 5 bases, 5 bases remained unmatched. Germline CDR1 is SEHNR and CDR2 is FQNEAQ (reference sequence). This CDR3 has 15 residues.

This clonotype came up many times. The CDR3 DNA reads TGTGCCAGCAGCCGGGAGGGAGAGACCCAGTACTTC. It encodes CASSREGETQYF. The chain carries TRBV4-2 and TRBJ2-5, with 7 bases matching TRBD2. The CDR3 is 12 residues long. Germline CDR1 is LGHNA and CDR2 is YNFKEQ. Trimming removed 4 bases from V and 4 bases from J; junction bases left unmatched: 0.

V and J are TRBV6-2 or TRBV6-3 and TRBJ2-7; D ambiguous. The CDR3 consists of 12 residues. Germline loops: CDR1 MNHEY, CDR2 SVGEGT. The V end lost 2 bases, the J end lost 6 bases, and 8 bases lay between the germline ends. CDR3 loop: CASSYDSSEQYF. Written as DNA, the CDR3 is TGTGCCAGCAGTTACGATTCTTCCGAGCAGTACTTC.

On this clonotype itself: With a much larger clone just one base away, this may be a read error. The gene calls are TRBV11-2 and TRBJ2-3; TRBD1 aligns across 7 bases. Per germline, CDR1 SGHAT and CDR2 FQNNGV. There are 17 residues in the CDR3. The CDR3 loop is CACSLGLLRDRPDTQYF. CDR3 coding DNA: TGTGCCTGCAGCTTAGGCCTTCTAAGGGACAGACCAGATACGCAGTATTTT.

This chain joins TRBV12-3 or TRBV12-4 and TRBJ2-5; 11 bases fit TRBD1. Germline trimming cut 6 bases from V and 5 bases from J; bases unmatched to any gene: 8. The CDR3 is 15 amino acids. In DNA, the CDR3 is TGTGCCAGCAGATCTGGACAGGGGGCTGGTGAGACCCAGTACTTC. It specifies CASRSGQGAGETQYF.

The chain couples TRBV10-3 to TRBJ1-1, with 9 bases matching TRBD1. The CDR3 is 16 amino acids. The germline gives CDR1 ENHRY, CDR2 SYGVKD. Trimming at V came to 1 base and at J to 2 bases, leaving 5 bases not matched to a gene. The CDR3 DNA is TGTGCCATCAGTGAGTGGGGGGGACAGGGCAACACTGAAGCTTTCTTT. Protein: CAISEWGGQGNTEAFF.

This clonotype was recorded a few times. This chain joins TRBV10-3 and TRBJ1-1; D gene unclear. CDR1 and CDR2 (germline): ENHRY, SYGVKD. The CDR3 has 12 amino acids. V lost 3 bases and J lost 8, with 10 bases in between. The CDR3 loop reads CAISEKAAEAFF. In DNA form, the CDR3 reads TGTGCCATCAGTGAAAAGGCCGCGGAAGCTTTCTTT.

The chain combines TRBV28 with TRBJ2-3; D may correspond to TRBD1 or TRBD2 (5 bases each). V lost 5 bases to trimming and J lost 3 bases, with 15 bases between them. CDR1 and CDR2 from the germline V gene are MDHEN and SYDVKM. The CDR3 spans 15 residues. CDR3 sequence (DNA): TGTGCCAGCAGTGTCGGGGCTTATGCGACAGATACGCAGTATTTT. The encoded protein is CASSVGAYATDTQYF.

This chain joins TRBV20-1 and TRBJ2-1; D is tentatively TRBD1 or TRBD2 (5 bases each). Trimming shortened V by 3 bases and J by 6 bases, and 12 bases separated the two germline ends. Germline V lookup: CDR1 DFQATT, CDR2 SNEGSKA (reference sequence). This CDR3 comprises 13 residues. CDR3 in amino acids: CSASGTRSNEQFF. The CDR3 nucleotides are TGCAGTGCTAGCGGGACCCGAAGCAATGAGCAGTTCTTC.

This clonotype was detected a few times. The chain links TRBV4-1 to TRBJ2-4, with 13 nucleotides matching TRBD2. The end of the DNA aligns better with TRBJ2-5, so the J call may be wrong. The CDR3 contains 16 residues. From germline, CDR1 is MGHRA and CDR2 YSYEKL. This chain's CDR3 is CASSHGTSGTPKTQYF. The CDR3 DNA reads TGCGCCAGCAGCCATGGGACTAGCGGGACCCCCAAGACCCAGTACTTC.

V usage is TRBV28 and J usage is TRBJ1-5; unclear D gene. CDR1 and CDR2 (germline): MDHEN, SYDVKM. Trimming stripped 3 bases from V and 0 bases from J, with 12 bases between. The CDR3 has 16 residues. The DNA of the CDR3 is TGTGCCAGCAGTTTCGACGACGGTTATAGCAATCAGCCCCAGCATTTT. Encoded protein: CASSFDDGYSNQPQHF. Complete variable domain (other parts from reference TRBV28 and TRBJ1-5): DVKVTQSSRYLVKRTGEKVFLECVQDMDHENMFWYRQDPGLGLRLIYFSYDVKMKEKGDIPEGYSVSREKKERFSLILESASTNQTSMYLCASSFDDGYSNQPQHFGDGTRLSIL.

This clonotype was counted between two and nine times. The V gene is TRBV10-3, the J gene TRBJ1-1, with no clear D. The CDR3 contains 13 residues. V lost 4 bases, J lost 6 bases, and 12 bases lay in between. In germline, CDR1 is ENHRY, CDR2 SYGVKD. The chain's CDR3 is CAISGGLVAEAFF. The DNA for the CDR3 is TGTGCCATCAGTGGCGGATTGGTCGCTGAAGCTTTCTTT.

The sample holds one count of this clonotype. Given a much more abundant clone one base away, this may be a read error. This sequence joins TRBV4-1 and TRBJ1-2; TRBD1 aligns across 8 bases. CDR1 is MGHRA and CDR2 is YSYEKL in the germline V gene. This CDR3 contains 14 residues. The DNA of the CDR3 is TGCGCCAGCAGCCAAGATCCAGGGGGCTATGGCTGCACCTTC. Translated, it gives CASSQDPGGYGCTF.

The chain uses TRBV6-6 and TRBJ2-7; 7 bases line up with TRBD2. The CDR3 covers 16 residues. Trimming removed 0 bases from V and 5 bases from J; junction bases left unmatched: 10. The germline V gene encodes CDR1 MNHNY and CDR2 SVGAGI (reference sequence). The DNA of the CDR3 is TGTGCCAGCAGTTACTCGCATGTCAGCGGGGCCCACGAGCAGTACTTC. This sequence encodes CASSYSHVSGAHEQYF.

J is TRBJ2-5 and V is TRBV12-3 or TRBV12-4, with 12 bases identical to TRBD2. The CDR3 length is 15 residues. With V trimmed by 7 bases and J by 7 bases, 10 bases remained unmatched. The CDR3 DNA is TGTGCCAGCACCCGACTAGCGGGGGCCAGGGGGACCCAGTACTTC. Its translation is CASTRLAGARGTQYF.

This clonotype was picked up a small number of times. The chain uses TRBV12-3 or TRBV12-4 and TRBJ1-2; 8 bases line up with TRBD1. V was clipped by 4 bases and J by 6 bases; unmatched bases: 7. CDR3 length equals 14 residues. The CDR3 here is CASSSPDRANGYTF. Here the CDR3 DNA reads TGTGCCAGCAGTTCACCGGACAGGGCCAATGGCTACACCTTC.